This T cell receptor beta chain was recorded in a study of T cell clones after liver transplantation. The overall study: In this trial, immunosuppression withdrawal was attempted within 2 years of liver transplant. A pre-transplant mixed lymphocyte reaction with TCRbeta sequencing defined graft-donor-reactive clones followed in post-transplant blood.

Assay: immunoSEQ multiplex PCR; the TCRdb copy retains only in-frame clones and omits some. The table has around 100,000 clones, 82% seen once. The count of this clone is one. Germline-derived CDR1 and CDR2 are LNHDA and SQIVND (reference sequence). V lost 3 bases and J lost 0, with 20 bases in between. CDR3 length equals 18 residues. This chain joins TRBV19 and TRBJ1-2; a weak D match, TRBD1 (6 bases). The sequence was obtained from a human donor who received a liver transplant. The sample was CD4+ T cells from blood, taken before liver transplant. CDR3 in amino acids: CASSIIRSGERTNYGYTF. CDR3 DNA sequence: TGTGCCAGTAGTATCATCAGATCAGGGGAGAGGACTAACTATGGCTACACCTTC.